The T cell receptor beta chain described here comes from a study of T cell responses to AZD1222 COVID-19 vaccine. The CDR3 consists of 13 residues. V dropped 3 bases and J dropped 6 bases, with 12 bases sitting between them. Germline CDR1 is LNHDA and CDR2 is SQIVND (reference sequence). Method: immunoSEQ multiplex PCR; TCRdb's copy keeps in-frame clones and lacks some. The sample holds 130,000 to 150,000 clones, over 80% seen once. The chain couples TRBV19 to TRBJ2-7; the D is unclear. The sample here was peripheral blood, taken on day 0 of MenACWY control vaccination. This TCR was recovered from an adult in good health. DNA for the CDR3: TGTGCCAGTAGTATCCGGGTGGTGGCCGAGCAGTACTTC. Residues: CASSIRVVAEQYF.